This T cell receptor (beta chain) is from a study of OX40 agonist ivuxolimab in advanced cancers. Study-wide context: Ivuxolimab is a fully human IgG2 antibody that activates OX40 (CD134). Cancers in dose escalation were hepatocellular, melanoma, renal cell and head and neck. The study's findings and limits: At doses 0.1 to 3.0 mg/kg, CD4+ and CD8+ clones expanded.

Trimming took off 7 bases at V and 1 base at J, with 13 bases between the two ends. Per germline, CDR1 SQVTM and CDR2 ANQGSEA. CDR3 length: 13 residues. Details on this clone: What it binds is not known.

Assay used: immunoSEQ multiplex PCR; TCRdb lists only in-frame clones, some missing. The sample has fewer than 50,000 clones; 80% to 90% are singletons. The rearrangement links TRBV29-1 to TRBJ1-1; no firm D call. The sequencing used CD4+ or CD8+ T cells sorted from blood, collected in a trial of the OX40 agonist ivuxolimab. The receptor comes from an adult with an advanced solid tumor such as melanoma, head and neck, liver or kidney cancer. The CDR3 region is CSAFRISNTEAFF. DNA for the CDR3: TGCAGCGCCTTCAGGATCTCGAACACTGAAGCTTTCTTT.